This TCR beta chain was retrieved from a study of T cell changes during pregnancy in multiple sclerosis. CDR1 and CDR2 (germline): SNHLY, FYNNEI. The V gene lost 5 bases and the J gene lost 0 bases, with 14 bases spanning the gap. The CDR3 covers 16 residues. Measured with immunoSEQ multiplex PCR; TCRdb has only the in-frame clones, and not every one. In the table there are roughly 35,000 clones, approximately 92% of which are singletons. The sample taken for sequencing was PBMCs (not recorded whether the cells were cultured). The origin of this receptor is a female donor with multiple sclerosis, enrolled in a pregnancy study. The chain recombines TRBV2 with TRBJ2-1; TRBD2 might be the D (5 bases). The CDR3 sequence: CASSQSRADSYNEQFF. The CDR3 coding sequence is TGTGCCAGCAGTCAGAGTAGAGCGGACTCCTACAATGAGCAGTTCTTC.